One and the same sample provided the 21 T cell receptor beta chains below, sequenced in a study of cytomegalovirus exposure and HLA in healthy donors. PCR was performed using 60 Vbeta and 13 Jbeta primers. TCRdb's copy holds only in-frame clones and misses some; the assay was immunoSEQ multiplex PCR. The sample has about 170,000 clones, approximately 71% seen once. What was sequenced was PBMCs. The receptors derive from a girl aged 5 to 17 in good health and CMV-seronegative.

This chain connects TRBV19 to TRBJ1-5, with 10 bases identical to TRBD1. The V gene end was trimmed by 6 bases and the J gene end by 1 base; junction bases not matched to a gene: 6. The CDR3 consists of 16 residues. CDR1 LNHDA and CDR2 SQIVND come from the germline V gene (reference sequence). CDR3 region: CASRSQGQGSNQPQHF. CDR3 nucleotide sequence: TGTGCCAGTAGAAGCCAGGGACAGGGGAGCAATCAGCCCCAGCATTTT.

The DNA for the CDR3 is TGTGCCAGCAGCCAGCGGGGGGTTCACACCGGGGAGCTGTTTTTT. Translating gives CASSQRGVHTGELFF. V gene TRBV7-3 combines with J gene TRBJ2-2; the match to TRBD2 covers 9 bases. Trimming took 5 bases from V and 3 from J; bases not matched to a gene: 4. This CDR3 is 15 amino acids long. Per the germline V gene, CDR1 is SGHTA and CDR2 is FQGTGA.

This clone was counted between two and nine times. The CDR3 sequence: CASSHQLTGGGTEAFF. CDR3 DNA sequence: TGTGCCAGCAGCCATCAATTGACAGGGGGTGGTACTGAAGCTTTCTTT. This chain joins TRBV7-3 and TRBJ1-1, with 9 positions matching TRBD1. V shed 5 bases, J shed 5 bases, and the junction held 12 bases outside the gene matches. The CDR3 is made up of 16 amino acids. Germline V gene lookup returns CDR1 SGHTA and CDR2 FQGTGA. Variable domain in full (rest from reference TRBV7-3 and TRBJ1-1): GAGVSQTPSNKVTEKGKYVELRCDPISGHTALYWYRQSLGQGPEFLIYFQGTGAADDSGLPNDRFFAVRPEGSVSTLKIQRTERGDSAVYLCASSHQLTGGGTEAFFGQGTRLTVV.

The rearrangement joins TRBV7-9 to TRBJ1-1, with a tentative D call TRBD1 (5 bases). Germline V gene lookup returns CDR1 SEHNR and CDR2 FQNEAQ (reference sequence). The CDR3 runs 13 residues. Trimming cost V 1 base and J 7 bases, with 10 bases left between them. CDR3 amino acids: CASSLGQYNEAFF. In DNA form, the CDR3 reads TGTGCCAGCAGCTTAGGACAGTATAATGAAGCTTTCTTT.

This chain connects TRBV23-1 to TRBJ1-2, with a tentative D call TRBD1 (5 bases). TRBV23-1 is treated as an ORF (open reading frame) with a function not yet certain. Trimming removed 2 bases from V and 4 bases from J, with 20 bases in between. The CDR3 has 17 amino acids. The CDR3 region has the DNA TGCGCCAGCAGTCAAACCGCCTGGGGCAGGAGACGCTATGGCTACACCTTC. Residues: CASSQTAWGRRRYGYTF.

The J gene is TRBJ1-1, the V gene TRBV19; D remains ambiguous. Germline V gene sequence: CDR1 LNHDA, CDR2 SQIVND (reference sequence). Trimming left V 7 bases short and J 1 base short, with 10 bases between. The CDR3 spans 13 residues. The CDR3 DNA reads as TGTGCCAGTATGTCCCCAGGGAACACTGAAGCTTTCTTT. This translates into CASMSPGNTEAFF.

The V and J genes are TRBV6-1 and TRBJ2-7; the D gene is possibly TRBD1 (5 bases). The CDR3 sequence is 14 residues long. The germline V gene has CDR1 MNHNS and CDR2 SASEGT. V gave up 7 bases and J gave up 0 bases, with 13 bases separating them. The CDR3 loop reads CASKKTGSSYEQYF. The CDR3 DNA is TGTGCCAGCAAGAAAACAGGTAGCTCCTACGAGCAGTACTTC.

This clone was recorded only once. This sequence joins TRBV7-6 and TRBJ2-2; 9 nucleotides line up with TRBD2. The CDR3 is made up of 17 amino acids. Germline trimming cut 4 bases from V and 5 bases from J; bases unmatched to any gene: 11. CDR1 and CDR2 (germline): SGHVS, FNYEAQ. CDR3 amino acids: CASSSLSGGPGTGELFF. CDR3 in DNA: TGTGCCAGCAGCTCCCTTAGCGGGGGACCCGGGACCGGGGAGCTGTTTTTT.

The V and J genes are TRBV15 and TRBJ1-2, with 7 nucleotides matching TRBD1. CDR1 LNHNV and CDR2 YYDKDF come from the germline V gene (reference sequence). CDR3 length: 15 amino acids. Trimming removed 1 base from V and 2 bases from J; junction bases left unmatched: 4. The CDR3 nucleotides are TGTGCCACCAGCAGAGCTCGGGACAGCAACTATGGCTACACCTTC. Translated: CATSRARDSNYGYTF.

The V call is TRBV7-6, the J call TRBJ2-5, with D maybe TRBD1 (6 bases). The V and J ends lost 3 bases and 2 bases respectively, with 7 bases between them. Germline V gene data show CDR1 as SGHVS and CDR2 as FNYEAQ. There are 13 residues in the CDR3. The CDR3 here is CASSLDRQETQYF. The CDR3 region has the DNA TGTGCCAGCAGCTTGGACAGACAAGAGACCCAGTACTTC.

The V gene is TRBV5-1, the J gene TRBJ2-5; 9 nucleotides agree with TRBD2. J was trimmed by 0 bases and V by 0 bases; bases with no gene match: 6. CDR3 length: 17 amino acids. CDR1 is SGHRS, CDR2 YFSETQ, per germline. The chain's CDR3 is CASSLGLAGQHQETQYF. CDR3 DNA: TGCGCCAGCAGCTTGGGGCTAGCGGGACAACACCAAGAGACCCAGTACTTC.

This sequence joins TRBV27 and TRBJ2-7, with 9 nucleotides matching TRBD2. Trimming at V came to 3 bases and at J to 4 bases, leaving 7 bases not matched to a gene. CDR1 and CDR2 (germline): MNHEY, SMNVEV (reference sequence). The CDR3 is made up of 15 amino acids. The CDR3 region is CASSFLGGGAYEQYF. DNA of the CDR3: TGTGCCAGCAGTTTCCTTGGCGGGGGGGCTTACGAGCAGTACTTC.

The chain links TRBV10-3 to TRBJ2-5; TRBD2 agrees at 7 bases. From germline, CDR1 is ENHRY and CDR2 SYGVKD. This CDR3 has 16 residues. V shed 0 bases, J shed 7 bases, and the junction held 11 bases outside the gene matches. CDR3 DNA sequence: TGTGCCATCAGTGAGTCGGCTAGCGGATTTGGTGGGACCCAGTACTTC. It is translated as CAISESASGFGGTQYF.

The chain employs TRBV19 and TRBJ1-5; no firm D call. This CDR3 has 13 residues. Germline loops: CDR1 LNHDA, CDR2 SQIVND (reference sequence). Trimming shortened V by 3 bases and J by 7 bases, and 10 bases separated the two germline ends. The CDR3 spells CASSIGSEQPQHF. CDR3 DNA sequence: TGTGCCAGTAGTATTGGCAGCGAGCAGCCCCAGCATTTT.

The CDR3 coding sequence is TGTGCCATCGCGACTAGCGCTGGTCTCTACAATGAGCAGTTCTTC. Encoded protein: CAIATSAGLYNEQFF. J is TRBJ2-1 and V is TRBV10-3; 8 bases are a match to TRBD2. Trimming at V came to 8 bases and at J to 3 bases, leaving 9 bases not matched to a gene. CDR3 length: 15 amino acids. Germline assignment: CDR1 ENHRY and CDR2 SYGVKD.

The CDR3 protein is CASSRPTSGGASGELFF. The CDR3 nucleotides read TGTGCCAGCAGTCGTCCGACTAGCGGGGGGGCGTCCGGGGAGCTGTTTTTT. The chain has TRBV7-3 and TRBJ2-2; 14 nucleotides align to TRBD2. V trimming: 6 bases; J trimming: 6 bases; junction bases outside the gene matches: 9. The CDR3 consists of 17 residues. Germline assignment: CDR1 SGHTA and CDR2 FQGTGA.

J is TRBJ1-2 and V is TRBV7-9; maybe TRBD1 (5 bases). Trimming cost V 1 base and J 2 bases, with 17 bases left between them. The CDR3 runs to 17 residues. Germline V gene sequence: CDR1 SEHNR, CDR2 FQNEAQ (reference sequence). The CDR3 region has the DNA TGTGCCAGCAGCTTAGGTGGGGAAAAGAAGGGGAACTATGGCTACACCTTC. This sequence encodes CASSLGGEKKGNYGYTF.

This clone was seen once. CDR3 region: CASSDGPQLTPQHF. Here the CDR3 DNA reads TGTGCCAGCAGTGATGGGCCCCAGTTGACACCCCAGCATTTT. The chain links TRBV2 to TRBJ1-5, with no clear D. The CDR3 is 14 amino acids. V lost 3 bases to trimming and J lost 10 bases, with 16 bases between them. Germline V gives CDR1 SNHLY, CDR2 FYNNEI.

The rearrangement joins TRBV28 to TRBJ1-6, with D perhaps matching TRBD1 (5 bases). From germline, CDR1 is MDHEN and CDR2 SYDVKM. The CDR3 runs 11 residues. Trimming removed 7 bases at V and 16 bases at J, with 14 bases between. In DNA, the CDR3 is TGTGCCAGCACCTACGCCAGGGATCTCCACTTT. Translating gives CASTYARDLHF.

The chain employs TRBV6-1 and TRBJ1-2; TRBD1 agrees at 8 bases. The trim removed 1 base at V and 6 bases at J, leaving 10 bases unmatched. The CDR3 loop spans 16 amino acids. Germline CDR1 and CDR2: MNHNS and SASEGT. CDR3 loop: CASSEVLWTGLNGYTF. CDR3 bases: TGTGCCAGCAGTGAAGTTTTGTGGACAGGGCTTAATGGCTACACCTTC.

CDR3 sequence (DNA): TGTGCCAGCAGTTTAGCGGGGGCGATTCCTACGGGTGCGAACGAGCAGTACTTC. Translated, it gives CASSLAGAIPTGANEQYF. This chain joins TRBV2 and TRBJ2-7; 9 bases map to TRBD2. CDR1 and CDR2 from the germline V gene are SNHLY and FYNNEI. Trimming removed 5 bases from V and 5 bases from J; junction bases left unmatched: 19. This CDR3 contains 18 residues.